The rows below give T cell receptor beta chains drawn from one sample of a study of cytotoxic CD8 clonotypes in ibrutinib-treated CLL. Here immunoSEQ multiplex PCR was the method, and the copy in TCRdb shows in-frame clones only, minus some. This table has about 200,000 clones, over 60% appearing once. This specimen was PBMCs, taken after 24 months of ibrutinib treatment. The receptors come from a human donor with chronic lymphocytic leukemia. Both conserved end residues are part of each CDR3. A D gene is named only where the DNA matches it firmly. Clone size is not always given. Where it is, it says once, few, many or a class for expanded clones.

clone_size: once; d_call: -; v_call: TRBV27; j_call: TRBJ1-6; cdr3_aa: CASRQGLLANSPLHF; cdr3_nt: TGTGCCAGCAGACAGGGATTGCTTGCTAATTCACCCCTCCACTTT
clone_size: -; d_call: -; v_call: TRBV6-1; j_call: TRBJ1-5; cdr3_aa: CASSERSRDSNQPQHF; cdr3_nt: TGTGCCAGCAGTGAGAGAAGCCGGGATAGCAATCAGCCCCAGCATTTT
clone_size: -; d_call: -; v_call: TRBV5-6; j_call: TRBJ2-7; cdr3_aa: CASSLFMGGYSYEQYF; cdr3_nt: TGTGCCAGCAGCTTGTTTATGGGGGGTTACTCCTACGAGCAGTACTTC
clone_size: -; d_call: TRBD1; v_call: TRBV30; j_call: TRBJ2-6; cdr3_aa: CAWMRGRLTSGANVLTF; cdr3_nt: TGTGCCTGGATGAGGGGGCGCCTTACCTCTGGGGCCAACGTCCTGACTTTC
clone_size: -; d_call: -; v_call: TRBV9; j_call: TRBJ1-5; cdr3_aa: CASSVHGSNQPQHF; cdr3_nt: TGTGCCAGCAGCGTCCACGGGAGCAATCAGCCCCAGCATTTT
clone_size: -; d_call: -; v_call: TRBV19; j_call: TRBJ2-7; cdr3_aa: CASNRGRDFLDEQYF; cdr3_nt: TGTGCCAGTAATAGGGGGAGAGATTTTTTGGACGAGCAGTACTTC
clone_size: -; d_call: -; v_call: TRBV7-6; j_call: TRBJ1-3; cdr3_aa: CASSLGQLALDTIYF; cdr3_nt: TGTGCCAGCAGCTTAGGGCAACTCGCCTTGGACACCATATATTTT
clone_size: -; d_call: -; v_call: TRBV5-4; j_call: TRBJ1-1; cdr3_aa: CASSGGGTEAFF; cdr3_nt: TGTGCCAGCAGTGGGGGGGGCACTGAAGCTTTCTTT
clone_size: -; d_call: TRBD1; v_call: TRBV30; j_call: TRBJ2-5; cdr3_aa: CAWSRGQGEETQYF; cdr3_nt: TGTGCCTGGAGTCGGGGACAGGGGGAAGAGACCCAGTACTTC
clone_size: -; d_call: -; v_call: TRBV7-2; j_call: TRBJ1-3; cdr3_aa: CASSLVTGPGNTIYF; cdr3_nt: TGTGCCAGCAGCTTAGTTACAGGGCCCGGAAACACCATATATTTT
clone_size: -; d_call: -; v_call: TRBV14; j_call: TRBJ2-1; cdr3_aa: CASSQEVWGYNEQFF; cdr3_nt: TGTGCCAGCAGCCAAGAGGTTTGGGGTTACAATGAGCAGTTCTTC
clone_size: -; d_call: -; v_call: TRBV14; j_call: TRBJ2-7; cdr3_aa: CASSPHGGEQYF; cdr3_nt: TGTGCCAGCAGCCCTCACGGCGGCGAGCAGTACTTC
clone_size: -; d_call: -; v_call: TRBV5-3; j_call: TRBJ2-5; cdr3_aa: CARSPRGGHQETQYF; cdr3_nt: TGTGCCAGAAGCCCAAGGGGGGGACACCAAGAGACCCAGTACTTC
clone_size: -; d_call: -; v_call: TRBV6-1; j_call: TRBJ1-3; cdr3_aa: CASNSRAGNTIYF; cdr3_nt: TGTGCCAGCAACAGCAGGGCTGGAAACACCATATATTTT
clone_size: few; d_call: -; v_call: TRBV7-9; j_call: TRBJ1-4; cdr3_aa: CASSFAAASGEKLFF; cdr3_nt: TGTGCCAGCAGCTTCGCGGCAGCATCAGGCGAAAAACTGTTTTTT
clone_size: -; d_call: -; v_call: TRBV7-8; j_call: TRBJ2-1; cdr3_aa: CATASGPYNEQFF; cdr3_nt: TGTGCCACCGCCAGCGGACCGTACAATGAGCAGTTCTTC
clone_size: few; d_call: -; v_call: TRBV28; j_call: TRBJ1-5; cdr3_aa: CASSSLTLTLNQPQHF; cdr3_nt: TGTGCCAGCAGTTCCCTAACCCTTACCCTTAATCAGCCCCAGCATTTT
clone_size: -; d_call: TRBD2; v_call: TRBV19; j_call: TRBJ2-1; cdr3_aa: CASSIGSSGSNNEQFF; cdr3_nt: TGTGCCAGTAGTATAGGGTCTAGCGGGAGTAACAATGAGCAGTTCTTC
clone_size: -; d_call: -; v_call: TRBV11-2; j_call: TRBJ2-5; cdr3_aa: CASSFHDQETQYF; cdr3_nt: TGTGCCAGCAGCTTTCACGACCAAGAGACCCAGTACTTC
clone_size: -; d_call: TRBD1; v_call: TRBV11-3; j_call: TRBJ2-7; cdr3_aa: CASSEGQGSFYEQYF; cdr3_nt: TGTGCCAGCAGCGAAGGACAGGGGAGTTTTTACGAGCAGTACTTC
clone_size: -; d_call: TRBD1; v_call: TRBV29-1; j_call: TRBJ1-2; cdr3_aa: CSVRTGVDYGYTF; cdr3_nt: TGCAGCGTCAGGACAGGGGTTGACTATGGCTACACCTTC
clone_size: -; d_call: TRBD1; v_call: TRBV6-5; j_call: TRBJ1-1; cdr3_aa: CASSYSGQWGPEAFF; cdr3_nt: TGTGCCAGCAGTTACTCGGGACAGTGGGGCCCTGAAGCTTTCTTT
clone_size: -; d_call: -; v_call: TRBV7-9; j_call: TRBJ2-1; cdr3_aa: CASSSLSGWREQFF; cdr3_nt: TGTGCCAGCAGCTCCCTATCAGGTTGGAGGGAGCAGTTCTTC
clone_size: -; d_call: TRBD2; v_call: TRBV15; j_call: TRBJ2-7; cdr3_aa: CATSRDRAGDIRAYEQYF; cdr3_nt: TGTGCCACCAGCAGGGATCGTGCGGGAGACATTCGGGCTTACGAGCAGTACTTC
clone_size: -; d_call: -; v_call: TRBV9; j_call: TRBJ1-2; cdr3_aa: CASSVGWNNYGYTF; cdr3_nt: TGTGCCAGCAGCGTAGGTTGGAATAACTATGGCTACACCTTC
clone_size: few; d_call: TRBD1; v_call: TRBV6-6; j_call: TRBJ2-7; cdr3_aa: CASSYGATGFNEQYF; cdr3_nt: TGTGCCAGCAGTTACGGGGCGACAGGGTTCAACGAGCAGTACTTC
clone_size: few; d_call: -; v_call: TRBV7-2; j_call: TRBJ1-2; cdr3_aa: CAIFRAASTYGYTF; cdr3_nt: TGTGCCATCTTCAGGGCCGCCTCGACCTATGGCTACACCTTC
clone_size: -; d_call: -; v_call: TRBV19; j_call: TRBJ2-5; cdr3_aa: CASSTDIGETQYF; cdr3_nt: TGTGCCAGTAGTACCGACATCGGGGAGACCCAGTACTTC
clone_size: -; d_call: TRBD2; v_call: TRBV2; j_call: TRBJ2-3; cdr3_aa: CASISWTSGGTSTDTQYF; cdr3_nt: TGCGCCAGCATCTCCTGGACTAGCGGGGGGACTAGCACAGATACGCAGTATTTT
clone_size: -; d_call: -; v_call: TRBV25-1; j_call: TRBJ2-5; cdr3_aa: CASSELGTSQETQYF; cdr3_nt: TGTGCCAGCAGTGAATTAGGGACAAGCCAAGAGACCCAGTACTTC
clone_size: -; d_call: -; v_call: TRBV5-1; j_call: TRBJ2-7; cdr3_aa: CASSLTSYEQYF; cdr3_nt: TGCGCCAGCAGCTTAACTTCATACGAGCAGTACTTC
clone_size: -; d_call: -; v_call: TRBV6-1; j_call: TRBJ1-2; cdr3_aa: CASSASGNYGYTF; cdr3_nt: TGTGCCAGCAGTGCTTCAGGGAACTATGGCTACACCTTC
clone_size: -; d_call: TRBD1; v_call: TRBV29-1; j_call: TRBJ2-5; cdr3_aa: CSVVGTGQETQYF; cdr3_nt: TGCAGCGTTGTTGGGACAGGGCAAGAGACCCAGTACTTC
clone_size: -; d_call: TRBD1; v_call: TRBV27; j_call: TRBJ1-2; cdr3_aa: CASSLWAGGYGYTF; cdr3_nt: TGTGCCAGCAGTTTATGGGCAGGGGGCTATGGCTACACCTTC
clone_size: few; d_call: -; v_call: TRBV4-1; j_call: TRBJ1-3; cdr3_aa: CASSQEGLPAGNTIYF; cdr3_nt: TGCGCCAGCAGCCAAGAGGGGCTCCCCGCTGGAAACACCATATATTTT
clone_size: -; d_call: -; v_call: TRBV27; j_call: TRBJ2-7; cdr3_aa: CASSSQAGNEQYF; cdr3_nt: TGTGCCAGCAGCTCTCAAGCAGGAAACGAGCAGTACTTC
clone_size: -; d_call: -; v_call: TRBV18; j_call: TRBJ2-1; cdr3_aa: CASQDNNEQFF; cdr3_nt: TGTGCCAGTCAGGATAATAATGAGCAGTTCTTC
clone_size: few; d_call: -; v_call: TRBV6-5; j_call: TRBJ2-7; cdr3_aa: CASSLRDEQYF; cdr3_nt: TGTGCCAGCAGCCTACGGGACGAGCAGTACTTC
clone_size: -; d_call: -; v_call: TRBV7-2; j_call: TRBJ1-1; cdr3_aa: CASSPGGAFF; cdr3_nt: TGTGCCAGCAGCCCGGGGGGAGCTTTCTTT
clone_size: -; d_call: TRBD1; v_call: TRBV19; j_call: TRBJ2-6; cdr3_aa: CASSLTGYGVGANVLTF; cdr3_nt: TGTGCCAGTAGTCTGACAGGGTACGGGGTTGGGGCCAACGTCCTGACTTTC
clone_size: -; d_call: -; v_call: TRBV6-6; j_call: TRBJ1-2; cdr3_aa: CASSYSLGDHRYLYTF; cdr3_nt: TGTGCCAGCAGTTACTCGCTAGGAGATCATAGATACCTCTACACCTTC
clone_size: -; d_call: -; v_call: TRBV11-2; j_call: TRBJ2-3; cdr3_aa: CASSRGRPRTDTQYF; cdr3_nt: TGTGCCAGCAGCCGGGGGCGGCCCCGCACAGATACGCAGTATTTT
clone_size: -; d_call: -; v_call: TRBV5-6; j_call: TRBJ2-4; cdr3_aa: CASRRSEASVYF; cdr3_nt: TGTGCCAGCAGGCGGTCGGAGGCTAGTGTGTACTTC
clone_size: -; d_call: TRBD1; v_call: TRBV7-2; j_call: TRBJ1-2; cdr3_aa: CASSPGQGIAGANYGYTF; cdr3_nt: TGTGCCAGCAGTCCGGGACAGGGTATTGCGGGCGCTAACTATGGCTACACCTTC